The 21 T cell receptor beta chains below all came from one sample that was sequenced in a study of T cell repertoires in cytomegalovirus infection. TCRdb recomputed calls from the reads with MiXCR, one row per CDR3 protein. The sample holds roughly 990,000 distinct CDR3 sequences, approximately 31% seen once. These receptors lack a known antigen. Material: cultured CD8+ T cells from PBMCs, obtained from culture after CMV antigen stimulation. Every receptor here comes from a human donor in good health (CMV status not recorded). Some clones in this sample may be carry-over from other donors' samples.

There are a few counts of this clonotype. This chain connects TRBV19 to TRBJ1-2; D ambiguous. The germline gives CDR1 LNHDA, CDR2 SQIVND (reference sequence). The CDR3 length is 10 residues. Trimming pared 5 bases from V and 10 bases from J, leaving 8 bases between. CDR3 protein: CASSDDHYTF. The CDR3, as DNA: TGTGCCAGTAGTGACGACCACTACACCTTC.

Regarding this clonotype: One base away lies a much larger clone, so this may be a sequencing read error. V is TRBV7-8 and J is TRBJ2-1, with 8 positions matching TRBD2. Germline V CDR1 and CDR2: SGHVS, FQNEAQ. The CDR3 runs 14 residues. As DNA, the CDR3 is TGTGCCGGCAGCTTAAAAGGACTAGCTAAAGAGCAGTTCTTC. This gives the protein CAGSLKGLAKEQFF.

The V gene is TRBV12-3 or TRBV12-4, the J gene TRBJ2-2; D is unresolved. The CDR3 consists of 13 residues. The V and J ends lost 5 bases and 6 bases respectively, with 10 bases between them. Here the CDR3 reads CASSNTGPGELFF. The CDR3 coding sequence is TGTGCCAGCAGTAATACCGGTCCCGGGGAGCTGTTTTTT.

There are many counts of this clonotype. This sequence joins TRBV27 and TRBJ1-2, with D perhaps matching TRBD1 (5 bases). Germline CDR1 is MNHEY and CDR2 is SMNVEV (reference sequence). Trimming stripped 5 bases from V and 5 bases from J, with 9 bases between. CDR3 length: 12 amino acids. CDR3 nucleotides: TGTGCCAGCAGTCCGGGGACTTATGGCTACACCTTC. Encoded protein: CASSPGTYGYTF.

V usage is TRBV10-3 and J usage is TRBJ2-7; D is ambiguous. This CDR3 is built from 11 residues. V was clipped by 6 bases and J by 5 bases, with 8 bases between them. CDR1 and CDR2 (germline): ENHRY, SYGVKD. The CDR3 DNA is TGTGCCATCAGGGGGTTGAACGAGCAGTACTTC. Protein product: CAIRGLNEQYF.

The rearrangement uses TRBV7-2 and TRBJ1-2, with 8 nucleotides matching TRBD1. The V gene's germline CDR1 is SGHTA and CDR2 FQGNSA. J gave up 5 bases and V 5 bases, and 7 bases lay outside the gene matches. The CDR3 loop spans 14 amino acids. The CDR3 loop reads CASSGRGLWYGYTF. As DNA, the CDR3 is TGTGCCAGCAGCGGCAGGGGGCTCTGGTATGGCTACACCTTC. Filled out from reference TRBV7-2 and TRBJ1-2, the complete variable domain reads GAGVSQSPSNKVTEKGKDVELRCDPISGHTALYWYRQSLGQGLEFLIYFQGNSAPDKSGLPSDRFSAERTGGSVSTLTIQRTQQEDSAVYLCASSGRGLWYGYTFGSGTRLTVV.

The gene calls are TRBV12-3 or TRBV12-4 and TRBJ2-7; D remains ambiguous. Between the trimmed V and J ends, which lost 4 bases and 4 bases, there was a span of 8 bases. The CDR3 spans 12 residues. The CDR3 sequence: CASSSGSYEQYV. The CDR3 DNA sequence: TGTGCCAGCAGTTCCGGGTCTTACGAGCAGTACGTC.

The table lists this clonotype with many counts. This rearrangement joins TRBV6-5 to TRBJ2-5, with 11 bases aligning to TRBD2. V trimming: 4 bases; J trimming: 4 bases; junction bases outside the gene matches: 14. CDR3 length: 18 amino acids. CDR1 is MNHEY, CDR2 SVGAGI, per germline. The CDR3 is CASSSELAGGLGSETQYF. The CDR3 DNA reads TGTGCCAGCAGTTCAGAATTAGCGGGGGGGCTCGGTTCAGAGACCCAGTACTTC.

This clonotype was recorded a few times. The chain links TRBV27 to TRBJ1-4, with D unclear. V was shortened by 1 base and J by 7 bases, with 16 bases between the two germline ends. This CDR3 comprises 16 residues. Germline assignment: CDR1 MNHEY and CDR2 SMNVEV (reference sequence). CDR3 loop: CASSLWAPSGSEKLFF. The CDR3 DNA reads TGTGCCAGCAGTTTATGGGCACCCTCGGGTAGTGAAAAACTGTTTTTT.

This rearrangement joins TRBV10-3 to TRBJ2-5; 9 bases fit TRBD2. Germline loops: CDR1 ENHRY, CDR2 SYGVKD. The CDR3 sequence is 15 residues long. Germline trimming cut 0 bases from V and 6 bases from J; bases unmatched to any gene: 5. Written as DNA, the CDR3 is TGTGCCATCAGTGAGTCTCAAGCGGGGGGTCAGACCCAGTACTTC. Amino acid sequence: CAISESQAGGQTQYF.

This clonotype was seen a few times. The chain uses TRBV6-5 and TRBJ1-1; D uncertain. Germline lookup yields CDR1 MNHEY and CDR2 SVGAGI. The CDR3 length is 13 residues. V was clipped by 0 bases and J by 6 bases, with 8 bases between them. CDR3 in amino acids: CASSYSFGAEAFF. In nucleotides, the CDR3 is TGTGCCAGCAGTTACTCTTTTGGCGCTGAAGCTTTCTTT.

This clonotype turned up a few times. This rearrangement joins TRBV12-3 or TRBV12-4 to TRBJ1-4; D not resolved. Trimming removed 6 bases at V and 2 bases at J, with 10 bases between. The CDR3 length is 14 residues. In DNA form, the CDR3 reads TGTGCCAGCAGCGATGGGGTCACTAATGAAAAACTGTTTTTT. Protein: CASSDGVTNEKLFF.

V is TRBV7-9 and J is TRBJ2-5; 7 bases map to TRBD1. V gave up 6 bases and J gave up 5 bases; unmatched junction bases: 6. This CDR3 spans 13 amino acids. Germline V gene data show CDR1 as SEHNR and CDR2 as FQNEAQ (reference sequence). The CDR3 sequence is CASRGQSGETQYF. The DNA of the CDR3 is TGTGCCAGCAGGGGACAGTCAGGGGAGACCCAGTACTTC.

V usage is TRBV6-6 and J usage is TRBJ1-1; D might be TRBD1 (6 bases). Germline CDR1 and CDR2: MNHNY and SVGAGI (reference sequence). V shed 7 bases and J shed 4 bases, with 13 bases lying between them. The CDR3 sequence is 13 residues long. The CDR3 DNA reads TGTGCCAGCACCCAGGGAGGGGGCACTGAAGCTTTCTTT. Residues: CASTQGGGTEAFF.

This clonotype was seen a handful of times. The CDR3 region has the DNA TGTGCCAGCAGTCCAGGGAGAAACACCATATATTTT. It codes for CASSPGRNTIYF. The gene calls are TRBV12-3 or TRBV12-4 and TRBJ1-3; possibly TRBD1 for D (5 bases). The V end lost 5 bases, the J end lost 5 bases, and 7 bases lay between the germline ends. The CDR3 covers 12 residues.

This clonotype was seen a handful of times. This chain connects TRBV11-2 to TRBJ2-7, with D unresolved. Trimming pared 6 bases from V and 6 bases from J, leaving 15 bases between. Germline CDR1 and CDR2: SGHAT and FQNNGV. The CDR3 totals 13 residues. Here the CDR3 reads CASRRLSWGEQYF. CDR3 coding DNA: TGTGCCAGCAGGCGCCTGTCTTGGGGCGAGCAGTACTTC. The full variable domain, completed using reference TRBV11-2 and TRBJ2-7, is EAGVAQSPRYKIIEKRQSVAFWCNPISGHATLYWYQQILGQGPKLLIQFQNNGVVDDSQLPKDRFSAERLKGVDSTLKIQPAKLEDSAVYLCASRRLSWGEQYFGPGTRLTVT.

There are a few counts of this clonotype. The chain has TRBV6-2 or TRBV6-3 and TRBJ1-5, with unresolved D. Deletions cut 5 bases from V and 1 base from J, with 12 bases between. Germline V lookup: CDR1 MNHEY, CDR2 SVGEGT. This CDR3 has 15 amino acids. In nucleotides, the CDR3 is TGTGCCAGCAGTACCTTCCAATTGAGCAATCAGCCCCAGCATTTT. Its translation is CASSTFQLSNQPQHF.

This sequence joins TRBV3-1 and TRBJ2-1, with TRBD1 identical over 7 bases. This CDR3 region has 18 residues. Germline loops: CDR1 LGHDT, CDR2 YNNKEL (reference sequence). After removal of 0 bases from V and 0 bases from J, the junction contained 8 bases not matched to a gene. CDR3 DNA: TGTGCCAGCAGCCAAGATCGACAGGGATTGGGCTCCTACAATGAGCAGTTCTTC. This sequence encodes CASSQDRQGLGSYNEQFF.

Worth noting for this clonotype: A read error may explain this, as a much larger clone is one base away. This rearrangement joins TRBV7-2 to TRBJ1-2, with D hard to call. Germline loops: CDR1 SGHTA, CDR2 FQGNSA. CDR3 length: 11 amino acids. Trimming removed 3 bases at V and 10 bases at J, with 9 bases between. The CDR3 nucleotides read TGTGCCAGCAGCTTTAGAGCGGACTACACCTTC. The encoded protein is CASSFRADYTF.

The chain recombines TRBV6-2 or TRBV6-3 with TRBJ1-1; D not resolved. Germline loops: CDR1 MNHEY, CDR2 SVGEGT. This CDR3 contains 14 residues. Trimming removed 2 bases at V and 6 bases at J, with 13 bases between. The chain's CDR3 is CASSYGAIGPEAFF. CDR3 nucleotides: TGTGCCAGCAGTTACGGCGCGATTGGGCCTGAAGCTTTCTTT.

The rearrangement links TRBV7-8 to TRBJ1-2; tentative D call: TRBD1 (5 bases). The germline V and J ends were trimmed by 8 bases and 8 bases, with 18 bases remaining between them. The CDR3 runs to 13 residues. From germline, CDR1 is SGHVS and CDR2 FQNEAQ. CDR3 region: CASGERGAWGYTF. In nucleotides, the CDR3 is TGTGCCAGCGGCGAAAGGGGCGCTTGGGGCTACACCTTC. Variable domain in full (rest from reference TRBV7-8 and TRBJ1-2): GAGVSQSPRYKVAKRGQDVALRCDPISGHVSLFWYQQALGQGPEFLTYFQNEAQLDKSGLPSDRFFAERPEGSVSTLKIQRTQQEDSAVYLCASGERGAWGYTFGSGTRLTVV.